Described below is a single T cell receptor (beta chain) sequence and its context. Its specificity is not known. The source of the sample is a study of CD8+CD57+ T cells in acquired aplastic anemia. At the level of the study: CD4+ and CD8+ cells, once sorted, gave DNA averaging approximately 3 ug.

Study-level findings and limits: Both patients and controls carried the same twenty-nine CD8+ CDR3 sequences.

CD8+CD57+ cell expansion had been shown by flow cytometry in patients chosen for sequencing. Severe acquired aplastic anemia was diagnosed in all patients. At the time of blood sampling, patients had not yet received any therapy. According to the study, genomic DNA was the template for TCR beta VDJ and CDR3 profiling. One entry per CDR3 protein, called by TCRdb with MiXCR from the reads. The data show roughly 180,000 distinct CDR3 sequences, nearly 50% seen once. The receptor comes from a human donor with aplastic anemia. The sequenced material came from sorted CD4+, CD8+, or CD8+CD57+ T cells (not recorded which) from PBMCs.

The CDR3 protein is CASRPSQGQPQHF. CDR3 nucleotides: TGTGCCAGCAGGCCATCACAGGGTCAGCCCCAGCATTTT. The V and J genes are TRBV6-1 and TRBJ1-5, with D perhaps matching TRBD1 (6 bases). The CDR3 sequence is 13 residues long. Trimming took 6 bases from V and 6 from J, leaving 12 bases between them. CDR1 is MNHNS and CDR2 is SASEGT in the germline V gene.